A selection of T cell receptor beta chains follows, all from one sample in a study of T cell repertoires in cytomegalovirus infection. TCRdb reanalysed the reads using MiXCR and keeps one entry per CDR3 protein. The table includes some 680,000 distinct CDR3 sequences, 35% to 40% detected once. The sequencing sample was made of PBMCs. The receptors come from a human donor in good health (CMV status not recorded). Some clones in this sample may be carry-over from other donors' samples. CDR3s include the opening cysteine and the closing phenylalanine or tryptophan. Each record gives: CDR3 length, clone size, J gene, D gene, V gene, CDR3 DNA, CDR3 protein. The D gene is left open where the match is weak. A clone size is listed for some rows: how often the clone was seen (once, few, many), or a class if it is expanded.

>15|few|TRBJ1-5|-|TRBV6-1
TGTGCCAGTCGTAGTTCGGGGAGCCCCAATCAGCCCCAGCATTTT
CASRSSGSPNQPQHF
>18|-|TRBJ2-1|TRBD1|TRBV7-9
TGTGCCAGCAGCGACGCTAATACCGGGACAGGCTCCTACAATGAGCAGTTCTTC
CASSDANTGTGSYNEQFF
>13|many|TRBJ1-2|-|TRBV12-3/TRBV12-4
TGTGCCAGCGCCCTCAGGGGCGGCTATGGCTACACCTTC
CASALRGGYGYTF
>14|few|TRBJ2-7|TRBD1|TRBV10-3
TGTGCCATCAGTGAGGCGACAGGGGGGTACGAGCAGTACTTC
CAISEATGGYEQYF
>14|-|TRBJ1-5|-|TRBV7-2
TGTGCCAGCAGCTTTTTAGGGAGTAATCAGCCCCAGCATTTT
CASSFLGSNQPQHF
>14|few|TRBJ2-1|-|TRBV19
TGTGCCAGTAGTACACGCGGGACAGAAGATTTCCAGTTCTTC
CASSTRGTEDFQFF
>14|-|TRBJ1-2|TRBD1|TRBV6-5
TGTGCCAGCAGTTACCGGGACAGGGGTTTTGGCTACACCTTC
CASSYRDRGFGYTF
>16|many|TRBJ2-3|TRBD2|TRBV7-6
TGTGCCAGCAGCTTAGCGACTAGCGGGAGCACAGATACGCAGTATTTT
CASSLATSGSTDTQYF
>12|-|TRBJ2-4|-|TRBV28
TGTGCCAGCACCAGCCTCAAAAACATTCAGTACTTC
CASTSLKNIQYF
>13|few|TRBJ1-2|-|TRBV28
TGTGCCAGCACCATAGACAGTTTCTATGGCTACACCTTC
CASTIDSFYGYTF
>14|-|TRBJ1-1|-|TRBV3-1
TGTGCCAGCAGCCAAGGGGGAGTGAACACTGAAGCTTTCTTT
CASSQGGVNTEAFF
>16|-|TRBJ2-4|TRBD1|TRBV12-3/TRBV12-4
TGTGCCAGCAGGATTGACAGGGGTGTCGCCAAAAACATTCAGTACTTC
CASRIDRGVAKNIQYF
>15|few|TRBJ2-5|TRBD1|TRBV19
TGTGCCAGTAGGCCCTCTGGGACAGGCCAAGAGACCCAGTACTTC
CASRPSGTGQETQYF
>12|-|TRBJ2-7|-|TRBV5-6
TGTGCCAGCAGCCACTACTGGAACGAGCAGTACTTC
CASSHYWNEQYF
>15|few|TRBJ2-3|TRBD2|TRBV4-1
TGCGCCAGCAGCCCTAGCGGGGGGACGGTAGATACGCAGTATTTT
CASSPSGGTVDTQYF
>14|few|TRBJ1-6|-|TRBV5-1
TGCGCCAGCAGCTTAACGTGGGATAATTCACCCCTCCACTTT
CASSLTWDNSPLHF
>13|few|TRBJ2-2|-|TRBV12-3/TRBV12-4
TGTGCCAGCAGCGGGGCGCCGGCCGGGGAGCTGTTTTTT
CASSGAPAGELFF
>15|-|TRBJ1-5|-|TRBV20-1
TGCAGCGAGAGACCACTGACGGGTAGCAATCAGCCCCAGCATTTT
CSERPLTGSNQPQHF
>15|once|TRBJ1-2|-|TRBV28
TGTGCCAGCAGTTTATTTGGGGGGCTTGTCTATGTCTACACCTTC
CASSLFGGLVYVYTF
>14|few|TRBJ1-3|-|TRBV12-3/TRBV12-4
TGTGCCAGCAGACGTCCAGGGCCATTGAACACCATATATTTT
CASRRPGPLNTIYF
>14|-|TRBJ1-6|TRBD1|TRBV12-3/TRBV12-4
TGTGCCAGCAGAACAGGACAGGGAGGATCACCCCTCCACTTT
CASRTGQGGSPLHF
>14|-|TRBJ1-6|-|TRBV28
TGTGCCAGCAGAACGGGAGCCTATAATTCACCCCTCCACTTT
CASRTGAYNSPLHF